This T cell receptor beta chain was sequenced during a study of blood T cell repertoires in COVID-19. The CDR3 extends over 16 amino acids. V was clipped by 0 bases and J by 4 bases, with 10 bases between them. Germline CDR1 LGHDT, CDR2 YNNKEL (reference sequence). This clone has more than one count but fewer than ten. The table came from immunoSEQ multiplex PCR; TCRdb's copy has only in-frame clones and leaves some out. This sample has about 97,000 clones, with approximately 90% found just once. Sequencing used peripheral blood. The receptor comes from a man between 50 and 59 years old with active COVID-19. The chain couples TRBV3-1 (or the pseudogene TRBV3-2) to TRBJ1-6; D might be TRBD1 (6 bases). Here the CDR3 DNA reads TGTGCCAGCAGCCAAGAAACAGGGACATATAATTCACCCCTCCACTTT. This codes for CASSQETGTYNSPLHF.